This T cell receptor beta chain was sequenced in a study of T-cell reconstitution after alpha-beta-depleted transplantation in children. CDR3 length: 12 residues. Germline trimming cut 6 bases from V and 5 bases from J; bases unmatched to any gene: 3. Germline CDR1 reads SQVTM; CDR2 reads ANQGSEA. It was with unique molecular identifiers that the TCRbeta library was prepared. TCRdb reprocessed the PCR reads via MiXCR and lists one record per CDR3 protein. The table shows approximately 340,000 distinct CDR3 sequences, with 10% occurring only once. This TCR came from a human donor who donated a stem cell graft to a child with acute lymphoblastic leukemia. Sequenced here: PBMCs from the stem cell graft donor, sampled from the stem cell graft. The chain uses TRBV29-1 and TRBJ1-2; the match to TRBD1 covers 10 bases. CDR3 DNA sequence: TGCAGCGTAGGGGACAGGGGATATGGCTACACCTTC. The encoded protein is CSVGDRGYGYTF.